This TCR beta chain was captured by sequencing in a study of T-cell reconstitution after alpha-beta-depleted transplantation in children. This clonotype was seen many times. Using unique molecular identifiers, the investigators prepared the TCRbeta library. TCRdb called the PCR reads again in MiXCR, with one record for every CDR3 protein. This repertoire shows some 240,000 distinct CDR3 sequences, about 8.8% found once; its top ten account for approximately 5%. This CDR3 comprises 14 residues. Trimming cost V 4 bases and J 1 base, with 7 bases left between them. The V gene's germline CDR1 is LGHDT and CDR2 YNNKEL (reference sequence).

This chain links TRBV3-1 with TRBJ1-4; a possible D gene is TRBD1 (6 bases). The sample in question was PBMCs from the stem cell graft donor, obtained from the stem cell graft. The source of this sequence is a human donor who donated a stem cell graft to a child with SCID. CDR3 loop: CASSLQGTNEKLFF. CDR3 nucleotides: TGTGCCAGCAGCCTACAGGGAACTAATGAAAAACTGTTTTTT. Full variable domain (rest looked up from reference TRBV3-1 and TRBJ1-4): DTAVSQTPKYLVTQMGNDKSIKCEQNLGHDTMYWYKQDSKKFLKIMFSYNNKELIINETVPNRFSPKSPDKAHLNLHINSLELGDSAVYFCASSLQGTNEKLFFGSGTQLSVL.